Each of the 19 T cell receptor beta chains below was sequenced from the same sample in a study of blood T cell repertoires in COVID-19 (dated by TCRdb to about 2020). Preparation of the library involved the immunoSEQ multiplex PCR assay. TCRdb took this table from immuneACCESS and kept in-frame rearrangements with V and J called. Such tables lack part of the clones; where checked against another copy, unresolved V genes explain under half of the gap, and the rest is unexplained. The sample table holds 360,000 or so clones, of which roughly 89% were seen once. The ten most abundant clones make up 3.9% of the sample. Sequencing used peripheral blood. Source of these receptors: a woman aged 55-69 years with COVID-19, enrolled during active disease.

This chain connects TRBV15 to TRBJ1-5; D is undetermined. This CDR3 is 16 amino acids long. Germline lookup yields CDR1 LNHNV and CDR2 YYDKDF (reference sequence). V gave up 5 bases and J gave up 2 bases, with 16 bases separating them. CDR3 protein: CATSEPKGGRNQPQHF. For the CDR3, the DNA is TGTGCCACCAGCGAGCCGAAGGGAGGACGCAATCAGCCCCAGCATTTT.

V usage is TRBV12-3 or TRBV12-4 and J usage is TRBJ1-4; no clear D gene. This CDR3 is 11 amino acids long. The V end lost 6 bases, the J end lost 4 bases, and 3 bases lay between the germline ends. As DNA, the CDR3 is TGTGCCAGCAGCCTTAATGAAAAACTGTTTTTT. As protein: CASSLNEKLFF.

The rearrangement uses TRBV2 and TRBJ1-1, with 7 bases lining up with TRBD1. V trimming: 8 bases; J trimming: 1 base; junction bases outside the gene matches: 4. The CDR3 consists of 13 residues. Germline CDR1 is SNHLY and CDR2 is FYNNEI. CDR3 sequence (DNA): TGTGCCAGCTCGGGACAGTGGAACACTGAAGCTTTCTTT. This codes for CASSGQWNTEAFF.

CDR3 loop: CASSTRTSGGWEQFF. The CDR3 nucleotides read TGTGCCAGCAGCACACGGACTAGCGGGGGCTGGGAGCAGTTCTTC. The rearrangement uses TRBV5-5 and TRBJ2-1; TRBD2 aligns across 13 bases. This CDR3 spans 15 amino acids. Per the germline V gene, CDR1 is SGHKS and CDR2 is YYEKEE (reference sequence). V shed 4 bases and J 10 bases; nucleotides not matched to a gene: 8.

This clone was found many times. This chain joins TRBV4-1 and TRBJ2-1; weak D call: TRBD1 (5 bases). Germline CDR1 reads MGHRA; CDR2 reads YSYEKL. The length of the CDR3 is 15 residues. Trimming cost V 1 base and J 11 bases, with 18 bases left between them. The CDR3 loop reads CASSQGDVRGLKQFF. The CDR3 coding sequence is TGCGCCAGCAGCCAAGGGGATGTAAGGGGCCTTAAGCAGTTCTTC.

Details on this clone: The same CDR3 arises from other DNA sequences in this sample as well. V and J are TRBV18 and TRBJ1-2; 10 bases are a match to TRBD1. This CDR3 contains 15 residues. The V gene's germline CDR1 is KGHSH and CDR2 LQKENI. Losses at the gene ends were 2 bases for V and 2 bases for J; bases not matched to a gene: 2. The CDR3 region has the DNA TGTGCCAGCTCACCAGGGGACAGGGGAAACTATGGCTACACCTTC. The encoded protein is CASSPGDRGNYGYTF.

V usage is TRBV4-1 and J usage is TRBJ1-3, with D possibly TRBD1 on 5 matching bases. V was shortened by 3 bases and J by 0 bases, with 9 bases between the two germline ends. Germline values: CDR1 MGHRA, CDR2 YSYEKL. The CDR3 contains 15 residues. The chain's CDR3 is CASSHLQVSGNTIYF. The CDR3, as DNA: TGCGCCAGCAGCCACCTACAGGTCTCTGGAAACACCATATATTTT.

The chain recombines TRBV4-1 with TRBJ1-3; maybe TRBD1 (5 bases). Germline V CDR1 and CDR2: MGHRA, YSYEKL. This CDR3 comprises 17 residues. The ends were cut back, 7 bases at V and 0 bases at J, with 19 bases in the middle. The CDR3 spells CASTLLQGEGSGNTIYF. The DNA of the CDR3 is TGCGCCAGCACCCTCCTTCAGGGTGAAGGCTCTGGAAACACCATATATTTT.

The J gene is TRBJ1-1, the V gene TRBV5-6; D unresolved. V dropped 4 bases and J dropped 1 base, with 11 bases sitting between them. This CDR3 has 14 residues. Germline V CDR1 and CDR2: SGHDT, YYEEEE. DNA for the CDR3: TGTGCCAGCAGCCTACCGGTGTCGAACACTGAAGCTTTCTTT. Encoded protein: CASSLPVSNTEAFF.

This chain uses TRBV5-1 with TRBJ1-1; D perhaps matches TRBD1 (5 bases). The V gene's germline CDR1 is SGHRS and CDR2 YFSETQ. The length of the CDR3 is 16 residues. With 4 bases removed from V and 0 bases from J, the gap between germline ends came to 16 bases. This chain's CDR3 is CASSPVAGLMNTEAFF. CDR3 bases: TGCGCCAGCAGCCCGGTTGCAGGGCTAATGAACACTGAAGCTTTCTTT.

This chain connects TRBV5-1 to TRBJ2-5; perhaps TRBD1 as D (5 bases). Trimming took off 2 bases at V and 1 base at J, with 9 bases between the two ends. Germline-derived CDR1 and CDR2 are SGHRS and YFSETQ. CDR3 length equals 14 residues. CDR3 DNA sequence: TGCGCCAGCAGCTTCGCAGGGCCCCAAGAGACCCAGTACTTC. Encoded protein: CASSFAGPQETQYF.

This sequence joins TRBV6-5 and TRBJ1-2; 7 nucleotides line up with TRBD1. Germline CDR1 and CDR2: MNHEY and SVGAGI. The V and J ends lost 2 bases and 1 base, in that order; junction bases with no gene match: 4. The CDR3 runs 15 residues. CDR3 protein: CASSYIGGLNYGYTF. CDR3 in DNA: TGTGCCAGCAGTTACATAGGGGGCCTTAACTATGGCTACACCTTC.

The rearrangement uses TRBV25-1 and TRBJ2-3, with 11 bases lining up with TRBD2. The CDR3 has 15 residues. The junction had 5 bases not matched to a gene; V was cut back by 5 bases and J by 4 bases. Germline values: CDR1 MGHDK, CDR2 SYGVNS. The CDR3 reads CASSTTSGGADTQYF. The CDR3 nucleotides read TGTGCCAGCAGTACCACTAGCGGGGGCGCAGATACGCAGTATTTT.

The genes are TRBV28 and TRBJ1-5, with 7 bases matching TRBD1. Germline-derived CDR1 and CDR2 are MDHEN and SYDVKM. J was trimmed by 3 bases and V by 3 bases; bases with no gene match: 8. The CDR3 consists of 16 residues. Here the CDR3 DNA reads TGTGCCAGCAGTTTTCGTGGCAGGGGGTTCAATCAGCCCCAGCATTTT. The encoded protein is CASSFRGRGFNQPQHF.

The rearrangement joins TRBV6-6 to TRBJ1-2; TRBD1 might be the D (6 bases). Per the germline V gene, CDR1 is MNHNY and CDR2 is SVGAGI (reference sequence). There are 14 residues in the CDR3. Trimming took off 7 bases at V and 4 bases at J, with 16 bases between the two ends. CDR3 protein: CASTRDRNGYGYTF. CDR3 nucleotides: TGTGCCAGCACCCGAGACAGGAATGGCTATGGCTACACCTTC.

This chain uses TRBV19 with TRBJ1-1, with TRBD1 matching over 8 bases. The CDR3 spans 13 residues. The germline CDR1 and CDR2 sequences are LNHDA and SQIVND (reference sequence). Trimming cost V 5 bases and J 4 bases; bases outside gene matches: 3. The DNA for the CDR3 is TGTGCCAGTAGTCCAACAGGGGGCACTGAAGCTTTCTTT. Protein: CASSPTGGTEAFF.

The J gene is TRBJ2-5, the V gene TRBV3-1 (or the pseudogene TRBV3-2); a possible D gene is TRBD2 (5 bases). CDR1 is LGHDT, CDR2 YNNKEL, per germline (reference sequence). Trimming removed 6 bases at V and 2 bases at J, with 13 bases between. The CDR3 extends over 14 amino acids. CDR3 protein: CASRDTRLQETQYF. The CDR3 DNA follows: TGTGCCAGCAGAGATACTAGACTGCAAGAGACCCAGTACTTC.

V is TRBV18 and J is TRBJ2-3; a weak D match, TRBD1 (5 bases). The V gene lost 6 bases and the J gene lost 0 bases, with 10 bases spanning the gap. CDR1 and CDR2 from the germline V gene are KGHSH and LQKENI. The CDR3 length is 14 residues. The CDR3 spells CASSPQGSTDTQYF. CDR3 DNA sequence: TGTGCCAGCTCTCCTCAGGGCAGCACAGATACGCAGTATTTT.

This clone was seen a handful of times. The CDR3 loop reads CASSPEQGGYGYTF. The CDR3 nucleotides are TGTGCCAGCAGTCCTGAACAGGGCGGCTATGGCTACACCTTC. The genes are TRBV7-6 and TRBJ1-2; D is perhaps TRBD1 (6 bases). The ends were cut back, 6 bases at V and 4 bases at J, with 15 bases in the middle. Germline-derived CDR1 and CDR2 are SGHVS and FNYEAQ. This CDR3 is built from 14 residues.